The present T cell receptor (beta chain) was sequenced within a study of blood T cell repertoires in COVID-19 (dated by TCRdb to 2018 to 2020). About the full investigation: Samples covering the acute and convalescent phases of COVID-19 were provided by collaborators in the United States, Italy and Spain. The material from the prospective study consisted of cDNA or gDNA derived from T cells, B-cell-depleted T cells, or PBMCs. Deeply sampled blood TCRbeta repertoires from subjects exposed to, actively infected with, or recovered from COVID-19 were included in the dataset. The repertoires were released in a freely available public database meant as a resource for research on the immune response to SARS-CoV-2. The samples were drawn from the first 160 participants of the ongoing ImmuneRACE study and from 950 to 1,500 subjects provided by 6 global collaborators. The sample metadata nearly always contained a de-identified subject ID, COVID-19 status, age in years and sex. HLA class I and class II types, where available, came from metadata supplied by the sample provider rather than from assay-based typing. The study at large found these results: How much clinical and demographic metadata was included differed by source and by participant, and the metadata was provided uncurated.

V trim: 6 bases; J trim: 4 bases; unmatched bases: 5. Inclusive of the bounding cysteine and phenylalanine, the CDR3 is 13 residues long. The retained sequence is limited to the CDR3, 39 bases, with the frame set at the first base. From a lookup of the germline V gene, CDR1 and CDR2 are MRHNA and SNTAGT. As for this clone: Its antigen target is currently unknown. The record has no base qualities; no much larger clone is one base away.

TCRbeta CDR3 regions were amplified from genomic DNA by means of the immunoSEQ Assay, a bias-controlled multiplex PCR. The authors' pipeline ran thus. The number of nucleated cells in each sample was estimated from the amplification of reference gene primers within the assay. To quantify the absolute abundance of each unique TCRbeta CDR3 rearrangement, sequence reads were collapsed and filtered. Productive Simpson clonality was computed per sample as the square root of Simpson's diversity index over productive rearrangements. The clones in this table, taken by TCRdb from immuneACCESS, are in-frame only. Not every clone is retained; where verified, under half of the shortfall comes from an unresolved V gene, and the cause of the rest is unknown. The V and J calls and clone size come from that table; D and trimming were worked out from the DNA. This sample comprises some 290,000 clones, 90% of them detected only once. The ten largest make up about 4.2% of the sample.

Participants in the prospective study were enrolled through a virtual design, were aged about 18 to 100 years, and lived in approximately 25 United States geographic areas. In the prospective study, participants were assigned to cohorts based on the clinical history participants reported in a screening survey and a study questionnaire. Exposed participants had been in contact with someone with a PCR-confirmed or clinician-diagnosed COVID-19 case within 2 weeks of study entry. Mobile phlebotomists in the prospective study collected whole blood, serum and a nasopharyngeal or oropharyngeal swab from every participant. Additional blood draws and questionnaires over an approximately two-month period could optionally be provided by prospective study participants. Prospective study blood samples were shipped either frozen or at room temperature before DNA extraction.

The clonotype comes from a woman in her 30s who had been exposed to COVID-19. Here the chain combines TRBV6-4 and TRBJ1-2; a stretch of 7 junction bases matches TRBD1. Sequencing input: PBMCs or T cells enriched from blood (not recorded which). The CDR3 amino acid sequence is: CASRRAGGYGYTF. The nucleotide sequence reads TGTGCCAGCAGAAGGGCAGGGGGCTATGGCTACACCTTC.